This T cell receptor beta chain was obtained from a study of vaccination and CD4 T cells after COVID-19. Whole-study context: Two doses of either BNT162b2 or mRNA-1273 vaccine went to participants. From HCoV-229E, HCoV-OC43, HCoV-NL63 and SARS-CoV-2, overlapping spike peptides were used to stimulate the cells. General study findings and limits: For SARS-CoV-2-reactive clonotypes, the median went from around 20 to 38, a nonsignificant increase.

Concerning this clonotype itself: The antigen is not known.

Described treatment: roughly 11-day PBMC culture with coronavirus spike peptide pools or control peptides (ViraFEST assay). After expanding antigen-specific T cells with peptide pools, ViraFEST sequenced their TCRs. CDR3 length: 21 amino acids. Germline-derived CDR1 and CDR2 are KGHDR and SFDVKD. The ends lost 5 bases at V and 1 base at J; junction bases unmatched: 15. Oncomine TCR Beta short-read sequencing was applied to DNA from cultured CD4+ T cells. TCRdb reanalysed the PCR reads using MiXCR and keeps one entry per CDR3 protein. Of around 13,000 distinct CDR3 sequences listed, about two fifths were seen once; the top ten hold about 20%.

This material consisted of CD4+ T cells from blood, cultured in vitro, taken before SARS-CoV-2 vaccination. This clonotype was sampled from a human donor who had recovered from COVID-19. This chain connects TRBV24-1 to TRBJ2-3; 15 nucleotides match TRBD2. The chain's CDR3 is CATSGRTSGRDVSIGTDTQYF. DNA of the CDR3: TGTGCCACCAGTGGCCGGACTAGCGGGAGGGACGTGAGCATTGGCACAGATACGCAGTATTTT.